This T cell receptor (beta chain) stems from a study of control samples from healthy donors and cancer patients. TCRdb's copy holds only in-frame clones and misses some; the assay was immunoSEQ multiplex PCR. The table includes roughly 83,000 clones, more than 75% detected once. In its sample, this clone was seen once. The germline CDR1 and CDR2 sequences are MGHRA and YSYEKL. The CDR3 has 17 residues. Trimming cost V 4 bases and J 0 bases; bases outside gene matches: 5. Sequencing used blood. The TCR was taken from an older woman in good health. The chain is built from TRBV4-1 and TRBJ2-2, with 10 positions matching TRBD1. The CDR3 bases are TGCGCCAGCAGCCGGGGACAGGGGAATCCGAACACCGGGGAGCTGTTTTTT. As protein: CASSRGQGNPNTGELFF.